Below are 17 T cell receptor beta chains sequenced from a single sample in a study of post-analysis software for immune sequencing data. Whole-study results and caveats: A handful of TRBV segments were significantly more frequent in patients than in controls. TRBV5-6, TRBV5-1 and TRBV20-1 were among these segments.

Tagging with unique molecular identifiers was a feature of the TCR beta cDNA libraries. TCRdb reprocessed the PCR reads with MiXCR, giving one entry per CDR3 protein. This sample yields hundreds of thousands of distinct CDR3 sequences, of which 44% are seen a single time; 1.5% to 2% belongs to the top ten. The antigens of these receptors remain unknown. Source material: blood. The receptor source for this set is a girl aged 10-17 years with multiple sclerosis.

This clonotype showed up just once. The chain employs TRBV25-1 and TRBJ2-5; D perhaps matches TRBD2 (6 bases). This CDR3 has 16 residues. Trimming took off 5 bases at V and 4 bases at J, with 20 bases between the two ends. CDR1 MGHDK and CDR2 SYGVNS come from the germline V gene. The DNA for the CDR3 is TGTGCCAGCAGTAGGCAGGGAGGAGTAACCAGAGAGACCCAGTACTTC. Its translation is CASSRQGGVTRETQYF.

In DNA, the CDR3 is TGCGCCAGCAGCAGCGGTGGGACTAGTGCGGGCGAGCAGTACTTC. Translated, it gives CASSSGGTSAGEQYF. This sequence joins TRBV5-1 and TRBJ2-7, with 8 bases fitting TRBD2. The CDR3 has 15 amino acids. Germline V gives CDR1 SGHRS, CDR2 YFSETQ. V shed 4 bases, J shed 6 bases, and the junction held 12 bases outside the gene matches. Filled out from reference TRBV5-1 and TRBJ2-7, the complete variable domain reads KAGVTQTPRYLIKTRGQQVTLSCSPISGHRSVSWYQQTPGQGLQFLFEYFSETQRNKGNFPGRFSGRQFSNSRSEMNVSTLELGDSALYLCASSSGGTSAGEQYFGPGTRLTVT.

This clonotype was counted between two and nine times. V gene TRBV10-3 combines with J gene TRBJ2-1, with D uncertain. V lost 0 bases and J lost 6, with 6 bases in between. The germline CDR1 and CDR2 sequences are ENHRY and SYGVKD. CDR3 length: 13 residues. The chain's CDR3 is CAISESSSNEQFF. The CDR3 bases are TGTGCCATCAGTGAGTCTAGCTCCAATGAGCAGTTCTTC.

The chain uses TRBV9 and TRBJ2-3; 12 nucleotides match TRBD2. This CDR3 has 19 amino acids. Germline CDR1 reads SGDLS; CDR2 reads YYNGEE. V dropped 4 bases and J dropped 1; count of bases not matched to a gene: 13. Written as DNA, the CDR3 is TGTGCCAGCAGCATAGGCGCCGGGACTAGCGGGTGGGGCACAGATACGCAGTATTTT. Translated: CASSIGAGTSGWGTDTQYF.

This clonotype was counted between two and nine times. The gene calls are TRBV6-5 and TRBJ2-5; D remains ambiguous. The DNA end lines up better with TRBJ2-7; the J call may be wrong. The CDR3 loop spans 15 amino acids. Germline-derived CDR1 and CDR2 are MNHEY and SVGAGI. The DNA for the CDR3 is TGTGCCAGCAGGCCCGATGGCGTCGGCAACTTCGAGCAGTACTTC. This sequence encodes CASRPDGVGNFEQYF.

V usage is TRBV7-2 and J usage is TRBJ2-7; no clear D gene. The CDR3 spans 14 residues. V was cut by 4 bases and J by 2 bases, with 12 bases left in between. Germline lookup yields CDR1 SGHTA and CDR2 FQGNSA. The CDR3 sequence: CASSSFRVPYEQYF. The CDR3 DNA reads TGTGCCAGCAGCTCATTTAGGGTCCCCTACGAGCAGTACTTC.

This clonotype was seen only a few times. V usage is TRBV25-1 and J usage is TRBJ1-6; D call uncertain. Germline loops: CDR1 MGHDK, CDR2 SYGVNS. The CDR3 contains 12 residues. The ends were cut back, 6 bases at V and 7 bases at J, with 7 bases in the middle. The CDR3 DNA reads as TGTGCCAGCAGGGTCTCAAATTCACCCCTCCACTTT. Its protein is CASRVSNSPLHF. Variable domain in full (rest from reference TRBV25-1 and TRBJ1-6): EADIYQTPRYLVIGTGKKITLECSQTMGHDKMYWYQQDPGMELHLIHYSYGVNSTEKGDLSSESTVSRIRTEHFPLTLESARPSHTSQYLCASRVSNSPLHFGNGTRLTVT.

This clonotype came up a few times. V is TRBV12-3 or TRBV12-4 and J is TRBJ2-1; possible D gene TRBD2, 6 bases. V was shortened by 2 bases and J by 10 bases, with 15 bases between the two germline ends. The CDR3 spans 14 residues. CDR3 amino acids: CASSLLGLPNEQFF. The CDR3 nucleotides are TGTGCCAGCAGTTTATTAGGACTACCTAACGAGCAGTTCTTC.

The chain combines TRBV5-6 with TRBJ1-2; 10 nucleotides align to TRBD1. This CDR3 has 16 amino acids. V trimming: 4 bases; J trimming: 8 bases; junction bases outside the gene matches: 14. The germline CDR1 and CDR2 sequences are SGHDT and YYEEEE. CDR3 DNA sequence: TGTGCCAGCAGCCCAATGACAGGGGGCGCGGGAGTGGGCTACACCTTC. This gives the protein CASSPMTGGAGVGYTF.

J is TRBJ2-7 and V is TRBV21-1; TRBD1 is the table's D call and was not checked against the DNA. TRBV21-1 is flagged as a pseudogene. The CDR3 covers 16 residues. The CDR3 DNA reads as TGTGCCAGCATCGAATCGGGACAGGGGACCAGCTACGAGCAGTACTTC. As protein: CASIESGQGTSYEQYF.

The chain links TRBV20-1 to TRBJ2-5, with TRBD2 matching 9 bases. The CDR3 runs 15 residues. From germline, CDR1 is DFQATT and CDR2 SNEGSKA (reference sequence). The J segment lost 2 bases and the V segment lost 3 bases, leaving 7 bases of the junction unmatched. Here the CDR3 DNA reads TGCAGTGCTAGCCCTAGCGGGATCTTACAAGAGACCCAGTACTTC. Translating it yields CSASPSGILQETQYF.

This clonotype was seen only a few times. V is TRBV12-3 or TRBV12-4 and J is TRBJ2-1; 11 nucleotides align to TRBD1. V lost 6 bases to trimming and J lost 9 bases; unmatched junction nucleotides: 7. The CDR3 has 14 residues. This CDR3 reads CASSRTGGLGEQFF. The CDR3 coding sequence is TGTGCCAGCAGCCGGACAGGGGGCCTTGGTGAGCAGTTCTTC.

This clonotype has only a few counts. The rearrangement links TRBV7-9 to TRBJ2-1, with 7 nucleotides matching TRBD2. CDR3 size: 16 residues. J lost 8 bases, V lost 4 bases, and 14 bases had no gene match. In germline, CDR1 is SEHNR, CDR2 FQNEAQ (reference sequence). CDR3 sequence (DNA): TGTGCCAGCAGCTCCCGGGACTACCTTGGGGGGGATGAGCAGTTCTTC. It specifies CASSSRDYLGGDEQFF.

The chain joins TRBV12-3 or TRBV12-4 to TRBJ2-1, with 7 bases identical to TRBD2. V lost 4 bases and J lost 6; bases outside the gene matches: 9. This CDR3 comprises 15 residues. CDR3 loop: CASSWGGELGNEQFF. The CDR3 nucleotides read TGTGCCAGCAGTTGGGGGGGAGAATTAGGCAATGAGCAGTTCTTC.

This clonotype was observed a few times. This chain joins TRBV10-2 and TRBJ2-7; D is unresolved. Per germline, CDR1 WSHSY and CDR2 SAAADI. The CDR3 sequence is 15 residues long. Trimming cost V 6 bases and J 3 bases, with 18 bases left between them. CDR3 amino acids: CASSATPLTRYEQYF. In DNA, the CDR3 is TGCGCCAGCAGCGCCACACCCCTCACCCGCTACGAGCAGTACTTC.

This clonotype has more than one count but fewer than ten. The chain joins TRBV10-3 to TRBJ2-3, with a tentative D call TRBD1 (5 bases). V lost 9 bases and J lost 2, with 9 bases in between. The CDR3 consists of 12 residues. CDR1 and CDR2 from the germline V gene are ENHRY and SYGVKD. Here the CDR3 DNA reads TGTGCCATTGGTGGGGCCACAGATACGCAGTATTTT. This translates into CAIGGATDTQYF.

The chain is built from TRBV4-1 and TRBJ2-7; 10 bases are a match to TRBD2. The germline V gene has CDR1 MGHRA and CDR2 YSYEKL. The CDR3 runs 16 residues. V gave up 5 bases and J gave up 2 bases; unmatched junction bases: 9. This chain's CDR3 is CASSERGTSETYEQYF. CDR3 nucleotides: TGCGCCAGCAGCGAAAGGGGGACTAGCGAAACCTACGAGCAGTACTTC.